The clone carrying this TCR beta chain was observed a few times. Its antigen is not identified. CDR3 length equals 11 residues. Trimming left V 6 bases short and J 6 bases short, with 8 bases between. Germline lookup yields CDR1 SQVTM and CDR2 ANQGSEA. Each diagnosis was grounded in clinical symptoms, serum thyroxine and TRAb, thyroid ultrasound, and orbital computed tomography. RNA transcripts served as the template for amplifying TCR beta CDR3 regions. Carried out on the TCR CDR3, a first-round RT-PCR used the HTBI primer set. TCRdb re-analysed the multiplex PCR reads in MiXCR, keeping a single row per CDR3 protein. The table shows approximately 430,000 distinct CDR3 sequences, with about a sixth occurring only once. The data stem from a study of T cells in Graves' hyperthyroidism and ophthalmopathy. Study information: The blood sample was taken at first diagnosis, before treatment began.

Study-level findings and limits: Median prediction lead before ophthalmopathy onset was 5 to 7 months with the model. A model of 13 V-J features distinguished ophthalmopathy from stable hyperthyroidism.

The sequence came from a woman under 30 with Graves' hyperthyroidism. Sequencing used blood. J is TRBJ2-2 and V is TRBV29-1, with D possibly being TRBD2 (6 bases). CDR3 protein: CSVGGSGELFF. In nucleotides, the CDR3 is TGCAGCGTCGGGGGATCCGGGGAGCTGTTTTTT.